This T cell receptor (beta chain) was obtained from a study of blood T cell repertoires in COVID-19. The overall study: Specimens from acute and convalescent COVID-19 originated in the United States, Italy and Spain. From T cells, B-cell-depleted T cells, or PBMCs came the material, which was cDNA or gDNA.

Original processing methods: Reference gene primer amplification gave nucleated cell count estimates. Here immunoSEQ multiplex PCR was the method, and the copy in TCRdb shows in-frame clones only, minus some. D and trimming come from the DNA, and the V and J calls and clone size come from that table. The data contain more than 150,000 clones, more than 70% of them singletons. The CDR3 has 17 residues. Germline loops: CDR1 MNHEY, CDR2 SMNVEV (reference sequence). After removal of 3 bases from V and 1 base from J, the junction contained 5 bases not matched to a gene. Sequenced: peripheral blood. The J gene is TRBJ2-2, the V gene TRBV27; 10 positions agree with TRBD2. This receptor was obtained from a man in his forties or fifties with active or convalescent COVID-19. CDR3 in amino acids: CASSFYTSGENTGELFF. CDR3 nucleotide sequence: TGTGCCAGCAGTTTTTACACTAGCGGGGAGAACACCGGGGAGCTGTTTTTT.